The 23 T cell receptor beta chains given below trace back to one sample, sequenced in a study of blood T cell repertoires in COVID-19. Data came from immunoSEQ multiplex PCR; TCRdb stores just in-frame clones and leaves some out. Of fewer than 50,000 clones in the sample, 79% are singletons; the top ten hold under 30%. The sample taken for sequencing was peripheral blood. The receptors were gathered from a man between 65 and 79 years old with acute or convalescent COVID-19.

The chain links TRBV5-4 to TRBJ2-3, with 12 bases fitting TRBD2. CDR3 length: 16 amino acids. Unmatched junction bases numbered 5, after V lost 4 bases and J lost 2 bases. Germline V gene data show CDR1 as SGHNT and CDR2 as YYREEE (reference sequence). CDR3 bases: TGTGCCAGCAGCCATCTAGCGGGGGGGTTCACAGATACGCAGTATTTT. It translates to CASSHLAGGFTDTQYF.

This chain uses TRBV3-1 (or the pseudogene TRBV3-2) with TRBJ2-1; D is unresolved. CDR1 LGHDT and CDR2 YNNKEL come from the germline V gene (reference sequence). Trimming pared 1 base from V and 9 bases from J, leaving 4 bases between. The length of the CDR3 is 11 residues. The CDR3 protein is CASSQVREQFF. The CDR3 nucleotides read TGTGCCAGCAGCCAAGTTCGTGAGCAGTTCTTC.

The genes are TRBV7-3 and TRBJ2-7; 13 bases align to TRBD2. The CDR3 consists of 15 residues. J was trimmed by 2 bases and V by 5 bases; bases with no gene match: 3. CDR1 and CDR2 from the germline V gene are SGHTA and FQGTGA. Here the CDR3 reads CASSQTSGGAYEQYF. The CDR3 region has the DNA TGTGCCAGCAGCCAAACTAGCGGGGGGGCCTACGAGCAGTACTTC.

This rearrangement joins TRBV6-5 to TRBJ1-1; 7 bases fit TRBD1. Germline-derived CDR1 and CDR2 are MNHEY and SVGAGI. The CDR3 spans 13 residues. The V and J ends lost 7 bases and 4 bases, in that order; junction bases with no gene match: 6. This chain's CDR3 is CASTPTGSTEAFF. The CDR3 DNA follows: TGTGCCAGCACTCCGACAGGGAGCACTGAAGCTTTCTTT.

This sequence joins TRBV3-1 (or the pseudogene TRBV3-2) and TRBJ2-2, with a possible D match to TRBD1 (6 bases). V shed 1 base and J shed 1 base, with 13 bases lying between them. The germline V gene has CDR1 LGHDT and CDR2 YNNKEL (reference sequence). The CDR3 length is 17 residues. The CDR3 bases are TGTGCCAGCAGCCAAGCCCGGACAGATGGGAACACCGGGGAGCTGTTTTTT. As protein: CASSQARTDGNTGELFF.

The rearrangement joins TRBV4-1 to TRBJ1-2; D perhaps matches TRBD1 (6 bases). The CDR3 totals 13 residues. V was trimmed by 4 bases and J by 2 bases, leaving 8 bases between them. Germline-derived CDR1 and CDR2 are MGHRA and YSYEKL. The CDR3 region has the DNA TGCGCCAGCAGCCCGCAGGGGAACTATGGCTACACCTTC. Translated: CASSPQGNYGYTF.

V usage is TRBV7-9 and J usage is TRBJ2-7, with 9 nucleotides matching TRBD1. Looked up from germline, CDR1 is SEHNR and CDR2 is FQNEAQ (reference sequence). This CDR3 spans 14 amino acids. With V trimmed by 2 bases and J by 4 bases, 3 bases remained unmatched. The CDR3 DNA follows: TGTGCCAGCAGCTTATCCGGACAGGGGTACGAGCAGTACTTC. Translation gives CASSLSGQGYEQYF.

Points on this clone: A junction end diverges from the germline sequence, so it may reflect a read error. The rearrangement uses TRBV19 and TRBJ2-5; the D gene is possibly TRBD1 (5 bases). This CDR3 comprises 15 residues. Germline lookup yields CDR1 LNHDA and CDR2 SQIVND (reference sequence). Written as DNA, the CDR3 is TGTGCCAGTAGTATCCTCCAGGGTCGTCAAGAGGCCCAGTACTTC. Residues: CASSILQGRQEAQYF.

At least ten counts were recorded for this clone. Other DNA sequences in the sample encode the same CDR3. V usage is TRBV18 and J usage is TRBJ2-7; D perhaps matches TRBD1 (6 bases). CDR1 and CDR2 (germline): KGHSH, LQKENI. This CDR3 is built from 14 residues. V dropped 0 bases and J dropped 3 bases, with 9 bases sitting between them. CDR3 sequence: CASSPPGHLYEQYF. CDR3 DNA sequence: TGTGCCAGCTCACCACCGGGACACCTCTACGAGCAGTACTTC.

The rearrangement links TRBV5-1 to TRBJ2-1; TRBD2 matches at 14 bases. CDR3 length: 15 amino acids. J gave up 6 bases and V 3 bases, and 2 bases lay outside the gene matches. Germline CDR1 SGHRS, CDR2 YFSETQ. The CDR3 DNA reads TGCGCCAGCAGCTCCGGGACTAGCGGGAGCAATGAGCAGTTCTTC. Amino acids: CASSSGTSGSNEQFF.

The J gene is TRBJ2-1, the V gene TRBV11-2; D might be TRBD1 (7 bases). Trimming left V 3 bases short and J 6 bases short, with 12 bases between. Germline CDR1 is SGHAT and CDR2 is FQNNGV. The CDR3 runs 14 residues. CDR3: CASSLGGTVNEQFF. The CDR3 region has the DNA TGTGCCAGCAGCTTGGGCGGGACAGTCAATGAGCAGTTCTTC. Combining the CDR3 with reference TRBV11-2 and TRBJ2-1 gives the whole variable domain EAGVAQSPRYKIIEKRQSVAFWCNPISGHATLYWYQQILGQGPKLLIQFQNNGVVDDSQLPKDRFSAERLKGVDSTLKIQPAKLEDSAVYLCASSLGGTVNEQFFGPGTRLTVL.

The chain recombines TRBV28 with TRBJ2-7; perhaps TRBD2 as D (6 bases). Germline V CDR1 and CDR2: MDHEN, SYDVKM. The CDR3 sequence is 15 residues long. The V end lost 8 bases, the J end lost 3 bases, and 20 bases lay between the germline ends. In nucleotides, the CDR3 is TGTGCCAGCGGGGGGTCGGAACCAAAAATCTACGAGCAGTACTTC. This encodes CASGGSEPKIYEQYF.

The V gene is TRBV9, the J gene TRBJ2-1; possibly TRBD2 for D (6 bases). CDR1 SGDLS and CDR2 YYNGEE come from the germline V gene. V dropped 3 bases and J dropped 0 bases, with 7 bases sitting between them. The CDR3 contains 14 residues. CDR3 coding DNA: TGTGCCAGCAGCGACGGGAGCTCCTACAATGAGCAGTTCTTC. This sequence encodes CASSDGSSYNEQFF. The variable domain in full, with the rest retrieved from reference TRBV9 and TRBJ2-1, is DSGVTQTPKHLITATGQRVTLRCSPRSGDLSVYWYQQSLDQGLQFLIQYYNGEERAKGNILERFSAQQFPDLHSELNLSSLELGDSALYFCASSDGSSYNEQFFGPGTRLTVL.

The J gene is TRBJ2-7, the V gene TRBV5-5, with 10 bases that match TRBD2. From germline, CDR1 is SGHKS and CDR2 YYEKEE (reference sequence). J lost 6 bases, V lost 4 bases, and 7 bases had no gene match. The CDR3 is 14 residues long. Written as DNA, the CDR3 is TGTGCCAGCAGCCAACTAGCGGGAAGGTCCGAGCAGTACTTC. The encoded protein is CASSQLAGRSEQYF.

The chain employs TRBV7-2 and TRBJ1-1; TRBD1 aligns across 7 bases. Germline loops: CDR1 SGHTA, CDR2 FQGNSA. The CDR3 covers 13 residues. Unmatched junction bases numbered 2, after V lost 5 bases and J lost 2 bases. The CDR3, as DNA: TGTGCCAGCAGCCGACAGGGTAACACTGAAGCTTTCTTT. Amino acid sequence: CASSRQGNTEAFF. Based on the CDR3 plus reference TRBV7-2 and TRBJ1-1, the full variable domain is GAGVSQSPSNKVTEKGKDVELRCDPISGHTALYWYRQSLGQGLEFLIYFQGNSAPDKSGLPSDRFSAERTGGSVSTLTIQRTQQEDSAVYLCASSRQGNTEAFFGQGTRLTVV.

This chain joins TRBV15 and TRBJ2-7, with unresolved D. Germline loops: CDR1 LNHNV, CDR2 YYDKDF (reference sequence). Deletions cut 3 bases from V and 6 bases from J, with 9 bases between. CDR3 size: 12 residues. As DNA, the CDR3 is TGTGCCACCAGCAGCCCCCCAGGCGAGCAGTACTTC. Its protein product is CATSSPPGEQYF.

The chain is built from TRBV7-8 and TRBJ1-1; no clear D gene. Per germline, CDR1 SGHVS and CDR2 FQNEAQ. The CDR3 runs to 12 residues. Trimming removed 2 bases at V and 10 bases at J, with 11 bases between. The CDR3 bases are TGTGCCAGCAGCTTACGAAGGGAGGGAGCTTTCTTT. Translating gives CASSLRREGAFF. Supplemented by reference TRBV7-8 and TRBJ1-1, the full variable domain reads GAGVSQSPRYKVAKRGQDVALRCDPISGHVSLFWYQQALGQGPEFLTYFQNEAQLDKSGLPSDRFFAERPEGSVSTLKIQRTQQEDSAVYLCASSLRREGAFFGQGTRLTVV.

The V and J genes are TRBV15 and TRBJ2-7, with a weak D call TRBD1 (6 bases). Trimming removed 0 bases from V and 8 bases from J, with 17 bases in between. Per the germline V gene, CDR1 is LNHNV and CDR2 is YYDKDF (reference sequence). This CDR3 region has 15 residues. CDR3 in amino acids: CATSRDERQGLQQYF. The DNA of the CDR3 is TGTGCCACCAGCAGAGATGAACGCCAGGGGCTACAGCAGTACTTC.

The CDR3 coding sequence is TGTGCCAGCAGCTGGGGGGGTAGCGGGAGGACCCTCTCCTACGAGCAGTACTTC. Amino acids: CASSWGGSGRTLSYEQYF. The genes are TRBV7-2 and TRBJ2-7, with 10 bases identical to TRBD2. Germline trimming cut 4 bases from V and 0 bases from J; bases unmatched to any gene: 12. This CDR3 comprises 18 residues. Germline lookup yields CDR1 SGHTA and CDR2 FQGNSA.

This clone was seen once. V gene TRBV3-1 (or the pseudogene TRBV3-2) combines with J gene TRBJ2-5; 9 positions match TRBD2. The CDR3 runs to 17 residues. J lost 2 bases, V lost 4 bases, and 11 bases had no gene match. Germline CDR1 reads LGHDT; CDR2 reads YNNKEL (reference sequence). The DNA for the CDR3 is TGTGCCAGCAGCCGCCGAGTCGGTAGCGGGGGACAAGAGACCCAGTACTTC. Its protein product is CASSRRVGSGGQETQYF.

The gene calls are TRBV6-5 and TRBJ1-1; 8 nucleotides align to TRBD1. Trimming at V came to 8 bases and at J to 1 base, leaving 9 bases not matched to a gene. This CDR3 is 15 amino acids long. Germline-derived CDR1 and CDR2 are MNHEY and SVGAGI. CDR3 sequence reads: CASHGPGGGNTEAFF. The CDR3 DNA sequence: TGTGCCAGCCACGGTCCAGGGGGCGGGAACACTGAAGCTTTCTTT.

The J gene is TRBJ2-1, the V gene TRBV29-1; weak D call: TRBD1 (6 bases). There are 17 residues in the CDR3. CDR1 is SQVTM, CDR2 ANQGSEA, per germline. Deletions cut 4 bases from V and 0 bases from J, with 19 bases between. The CDR3 nucleotides read TGCAGCGTTGTCTGGCAGGGGAGACCCAGCTCCTACAATGAGCAGTTCTTC. This translates into CSVVWQGRPSSYNEQFF.

The DNA of the CDR3 is TGTGCCAGCAGTGAGGACAGGAGGCAGTATTTT. This codes for CASSEDRRQYF. The rearrangement joins TRBV6-2 or TRBV6-3 to TRBJ2-3; TRBD1 aligns across 7 bases. Germline CDR1 reads MNHEY; CDR2 reads SVGEGT. This CDR3 region has 11 residues. The J segment lost 11 bases and the V segment lost 5 bases, leaving 4 bases of the junction unmatched.